This passage covers 21 T cell receptor beta chains from one sample sequenced in a study of tumor-infiltrating lymphocytes in primary liver carcinoma. With around 500 ng total RNA as template and a constant-region primer, TCR beta cDNA was made. Library construction for TCR beta comprised three nested multiplex PCR rounds performed with slightly modified ARM-PCR. In the first two PCR rounds, TRBV1-TRBV30 forward primers were paired with a C-beta reverse primer, and each round lasted roughly 9 cycles. TCRdb passed the multiplex PCR reads through MiXCR, listing each CDR3 protein once. The sample has approximately 120,000 distinct CDR3 sequences, 55% to 75% seen once. DNA and RNA were both co-extracted from approximately 20-30 mg of bulk tissue that had not been sorted. The source material was liver tumor tissue from sampling region 3. Subset here: tumor region T3, left-lateral pole. Every receptor here comes from an older woman with primary liver carcinoma and hepatitis B virus infection.

This clonotype was detected once. This may be a read error, as it is one base from a much larger clone. This rearrangement joins TRBV5-1 to TRBJ2-1; D may correspond to TRBD1 or TRBD2 (5 bases each). The CDR3 runs 15 residues. The germline CDR1 and CDR2 sequences are SGHRS and YFSETQ. V was shortened by 7 bases and J by 10 bases, with 24 bases between the two germline ends. The CDR3 sequence: CASGHIGTARREQFF. CDR3 sequence (DNA): TGCGCCAGCGGCCATATCGGGACGGCTCGAAGAGAGCAGTTCTTC. Full variable domain (remainder filled in from reference TRBV5-1 and TRBJ2-1): KAGVTQTPRYLIKTRGQQVTLSCSPISGHRSVSWYQQTPGQGLQFLFEYFSETQRNKGNFPGRFSGRQFSNSRSEMNVSTLELGDSALYLCASGHIGTARREQFFGPGTRLTVL.

To note about this clonotype: A much larger clone differs from this one at a single base, so this may be a read error. The gene calls are TRBV5-6 and TRBJ2-1, with 10 bases fitting TRBD2. CDR3 length equals 20 residues. Germline V gives CDR1 SGHDT, CDR2 YYEEEE. CDR3 amino acids: CASSLALPGLAQRSYNGQFF. The CDR3 nucleotides are TGTGCCAGCAGCTTGGCTCTGCCGGGACTAGCGCAACGCTCCTACAATGGGCAGTTCTTC.

This clonotype was picked up one time. The junction and the germline gene differ at one end; a read error may be behind it. The CDR3 coding sequence is TGTGCCAGCAGCTTACAGGGGCTAGAGACCCGGCACTTC. It is translated as CASSLQGLETRHF. The gene calls are TRBV11-2 and TRBJ2-5; weak D call: TRBD1 (6 bases). The CDR3 consists of 13 residues. Germline CDR1 SGHAT, CDR2 FQNNGV.

The rearrangement joins TRBV12-3 or TRBV12-4 to TRBJ1-5; D gene ambiguous. The CDR3 runs 14 residues. The V end was cut by 5 bases, the J end by 5 bases, with 13 bases between. The CDR3 DNA is TGTGCCAGCAGTCTTGGAGGATATCATCAGCCCCAGCATTTT. Translating gives CASSLGGYHQPQHF.

This clonotype has at least ten counts. CDR3 DNA sequence: TGCGCCAGCAGCTTGGAGAGGCAAAGCTCCTACGAGCAGTACTTC. It encodes CASSLERQSSYEQYF. The chain uses TRBV5-1 and TRBJ2-7; D gene uncertain. Germline CDR1 and CDR2: SGHRS and YFSETQ. CDR3 length: 15 amino acids. Trimming pared 0 bases from V and 0 bases from J, leaving 10 bases between.

Here the CDR3 reads CASSFGVAGDDTQYF. The CDR3 nucleotides read TGTGCCAGCAGCTTCGGGGTAGCGGGAGATGATACCCAGTACTTC. The rearrangement joins TRBV11-3 to TRBJ2-5, with 9 bases aligning to TRBD2. Germline V gene data show CDR1 as SGHNT and CDR2 as YENEEA. This CDR3 comprises 15 residues. J was trimmed by 8 bases and V by 3 bases; bases with no gene match: 10.

Many counts were recorded for this clonotype. V is TRBV28 and J is TRBJ2-5; D not certain. With 3 bases removed from V and 1 base from J, the gap between germline ends came to 12 bases. The CDR3 consists of 15 residues. Germline CDR1 MDHEN, CDR2 SYDVKM. CDR3 region: CASSFSGRLQETQYF. CDR3 coding DNA: TGTGCCAGCAGTTTTTCGGGCAGGCTCCAAGAGACCCAGTACTTC.

This clonotype has at least ten counts. The chain couples TRBV6-5 to TRBJ1-5, with a tentative D call TRBD1 (5 bases). The CDR3 is made up of 13 amino acids. Germline V gives CDR1 MNHEY, CDR2 SVGAGI. Trimming removed 4 bases from V and 6 bases from J, with 10 bases in between. The CDR3 here is CASSSRGGQPQHF. The CDR3 DNA sequence: TGTGCCAGCAGTTCCCGGGGGGGTCAGCCCCAGCATTTT.

CDR3 nucleotides: TGTGCCAGCAGGTCGGGACGGGGAGTATACAACAAGCAGTTCTTC. Amino acids: CASRSGRGVYNKQFF. The chain uses TRBV11-2 and TRBJ2-1; D possibly uses TRBD1 or TRBD2 (5 bases each). CDR1 and CDR2 (germline): SGHAT, FQNNGV. The CDR3 has 15 residues. Trimming took off 6 bases at V and 11 bases at J, with 23 bases between the two ends. The full variable domain, in which reference TRBV11-2 and TRBJ2-1 provide the parts outside the CDR3, is EAGVAQSPRYKIIEKRQSVAFWCNPISGHATLYWYQQILGQGPKLLIQFQNNGVVDDSQLPKDRFSAERLKGVDSTLKIQPAKLEDSAVYLCASRSGRGVYNKQFFGPGTRLTVL.

A word on this clonotype: Since no conserved phenylalanine or tryptophan closes the CDR3, a read error is the likely cause. The genes are TRBV12-3 or TRBV12-4 and TRBJ2-1; D tentatively reads TRBD1 or TRBD2 (5 bases each). V lost 4 bases, J lost 12 bases, and 10 bases lay in between. The CDR3 runs 11 residues. In DNA form, the CDR3 reads TGTGCCAGCAGTTGGGGTGGGACGCAGTTCTTA. This encodes CASSWGGTQFL.

Details on this clonotype: This may arise from a read error, as a much more abundant clone is one base away. The chain combines TRBV7-8 with TRBJ2-5; D gene uncertain. V dropped 3 bases and J dropped 5 bases, with 16 bases sitting between them. CDR3 size: 15 residues. Germline assignment: CDR1 SGHVS and CDR2 FQNEAQ. CDR3 in amino acids: CASSFQIKLYETQYF. CDR3 nucleotides: TGTGCCAGCAGCTTCCAGATCAAGCTGTACGAGACCCAGTACTTC. Drawing the rest from reference TRBV7-8 and TRBJ2-5, the complete variable domain is GAGVSQSPRYKVAKRGQDVALRCDPISGHVSLFWYQQALGQGPEFLTYFQNEAQLDKSGLPSDRFFAERPEGSVSTLKIQRTQQEDSAVYLCASSFQIKLYETQYFGPGTRLLVL.

This chain links TRBV28 with TRBJ1-4, with D possibly TRBD1 on 5 matching bases. Trimming cost V 4 bases and J 7 bases, with 19 bases left between them. The CDR3 sequence is 16 residues long. Germline V gene data show CDR1 as MDHEN and CDR2 as SYDVKM. As DNA, the CDR3 is TGTGCCAGCAGTTCCCTCGTAGGGGCCTGGGGTGAAAAACTGTTTTTT. It is translated as CASSSLVGAWGEKLFF.

Remarks on this clonotype: This could be a read error, since a much larger clone is one nucleotide away. V gene TRBV7-9 combines with J gene TRBJ2-1, with D possibly matching TRBD2 (6 bases). This CDR3 is 17 amino acids long. Germline CDR1 and CDR2: SEHNR and FQNEAQ (reference sequence). The CDR3 nucleotides read TGTGCCAGCATCTTAGGGGTCCGGGGGAGCTCCTACAATGAGCAGTTCTTC. It specifies CASILGVRGSSYNEQFF.

A remark on this clonotype: The conserved phenylalanine or tryptophan normally closing the CDR3 is absent here, so this likely arose from a read error. J is TRBJ2-7 and V is TRBV11-3; 9 nucleotides line up with TRBD1. This CDR3 has 15 residues. Germline assignment: CDR1 SGHNT and CDR2 YENEEA. V trimming: 5 bases; J trimming: 5 bases; junction bases outside the gene matches: 10. The CDR3 DNA reads as TGTGCCAGCAGCCCCTGCACAGGGGGCAACAACGAGCAGTACTTA. It yields the protein CASSPCTGGNNEQYL.

In regard to this clonotype: The junction and the germline gene differ at one end; a read error may be behind it. V and J are TRBV6-5 and TRBJ1-2; tentative D call: TRBD1 (5 bases). Germline CDR1 reads MNHEY; CDR2 reads SVGAGI. The CDR3 totals 13 residues. As DNA, the CDR3 is TGTGTCAGCAGTTACTTGGGGGACCATGGCTACACCTTC. It encodes CVSSYLGDHGYTF.

As regards this clonotype: The junction departs from the called germline gene at one end, perhaps through a read error. This rearrangement joins TRBV4-1 to TRBJ2-5; D unclear. The CDR3 covers 14 residues. Germline CDR1 and CDR2: MGHRA and YSYEKL. CDR3 in amino acids: CASSYVGVKETLYF. Written as DNA, the CDR3 is TGCGCCAGCAGCTACGTCGGAGTAAAAGAGACCCTGTACTTC.

The rearrangement joins TRBV28 to TRBJ1-6, with unresolved D. The germline CDR1 and CDR2 sequences are MDHEN and SYDVKM. The CDR3 covers 13 residues. V was cut by 5 bases and J by 4 bases, with 6 bases left in between. The CDR3 DNA follows: TGTGCCAGCAGTATCCAGTATAATTCACCCCTCCACTTT. It translates to CASSIQYNSPLHF.

Comments on this clonotype: At one boundary the junction diverges from the germline segment, which might be a read error. The gene calls are TRBV29-1 and TRBJ2-5, with a weak D call TRBD2 (6 bases). CDR1 and CDR2 from the germline V gene are SQVTM and ANQGSEA. The CDR3 is 14 residues long. The CDR3 nucleotides read TGTAGCGTTGATTATCCTAACGGGAGTGAGACCCAGCACTTC. Its translation: CSVDYPNGSETQHF.

Note on this clonotype: A junction end diverges from the germline sequence, so it may reflect a read error. This chain connects TRBV11-2 to TRBJ1-2; D is undetermined. Per the germline V gene, CDR1 is SGHAT and CDR2 is FQNNGV. The CDR3 has 13 amino acids. The CDR3: CARSHEWGGGYTF. The CDR3 DNA sequence: TGTGCCCGCAGCCACGAGTGGGGTGGAGGCTACACCTTC.

This sequence joins TRBV28 and TRBJ1-5; TRBD1 is a possible D gene (6 bases). The V and J ends lost 6 bases and 1 base respectively, with 16 bases between them. CDR3 length equals 16 residues. Germline V gene sequence: CDR1 MDHEN, CDR2 SYDVKM. The CDR3 reads CASSPAGTFSNQPQHF. In DNA, the CDR3 is TGTGCCAGCAGCCCCGCCGGGACATTCAGCAATCAGCCCCAGCATTTT. Using reference TRBV28 and TRBJ1-5 for the parts outside the CDR3, the full variable domain is DVKVTQSSRYLVKRTGEKVFLECVQDMDHENMFWYRQDPGLGLRLIYFSYDVKMKEKGDIPEGYSVSREKKERFSLILESASTNQTSMYLCASSPAGTFSNQPQHFGDGTRLSIL.

This clonotype was seen repeatedly, ten times or more. CDR3 sequence: CASSDPGISFGAFF. DNA for the CDR3: TGTGCCAGCAGTGATCCGGGAATTTCATTTGGAGCTTTCTTT. V usage is TRBV6-1 and J usage is TRBJ1-1, with D unclear. The germline V gene has CDR1 MNHNS and CDR2 SASEGT. The V end lost 3 bases, the J end lost 10 bases, and 18 bases lay between the germline ends. The CDR3 loop spans 14 amino acids.